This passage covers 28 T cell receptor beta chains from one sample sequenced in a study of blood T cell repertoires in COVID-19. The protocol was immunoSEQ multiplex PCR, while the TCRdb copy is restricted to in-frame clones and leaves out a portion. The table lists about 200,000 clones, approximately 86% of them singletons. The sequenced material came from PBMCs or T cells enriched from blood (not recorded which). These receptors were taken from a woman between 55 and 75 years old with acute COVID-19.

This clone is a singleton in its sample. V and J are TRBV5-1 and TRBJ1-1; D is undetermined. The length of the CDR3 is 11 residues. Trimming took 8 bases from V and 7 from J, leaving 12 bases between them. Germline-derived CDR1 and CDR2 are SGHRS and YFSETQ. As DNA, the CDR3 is TGCGCCAGTGTAGAGGGAAATGAAGCTTTCTTT. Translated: CASVEGNEAFF.

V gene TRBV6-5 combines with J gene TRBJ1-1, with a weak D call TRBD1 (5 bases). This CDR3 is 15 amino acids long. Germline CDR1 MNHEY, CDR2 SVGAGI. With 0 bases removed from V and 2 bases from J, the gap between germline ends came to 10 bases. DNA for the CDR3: TGTGCCAGCAGTTACTCGCAGGGCTTTAACACTGAAGCTTTCTTT. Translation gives CASSYSQGFNTEAFF.

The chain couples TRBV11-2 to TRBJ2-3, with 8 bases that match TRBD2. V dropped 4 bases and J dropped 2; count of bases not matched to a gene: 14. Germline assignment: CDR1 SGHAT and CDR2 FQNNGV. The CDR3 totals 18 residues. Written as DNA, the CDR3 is TGTGCCAGCAGCTCCGGGGGGGCTAGCGGAGCTTTCACAGATACGCAGTATTTT. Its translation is CASSSGGASGAFTDTQYF.

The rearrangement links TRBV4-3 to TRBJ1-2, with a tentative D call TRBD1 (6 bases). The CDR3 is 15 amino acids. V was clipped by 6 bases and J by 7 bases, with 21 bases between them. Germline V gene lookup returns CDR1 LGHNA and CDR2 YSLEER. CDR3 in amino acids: CASSSNRDIRAGYTF. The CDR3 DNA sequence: TGCGCCAGCAGTTCGAACAGGGACATAAGAGCTGGCTACACCTTC.

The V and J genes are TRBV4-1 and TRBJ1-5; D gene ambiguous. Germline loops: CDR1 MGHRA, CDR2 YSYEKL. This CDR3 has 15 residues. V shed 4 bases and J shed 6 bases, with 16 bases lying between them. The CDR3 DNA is TGCGCCAGCAGCCTCCGTGAGTCTCCAAGTCAGCCCCAGCATTTT. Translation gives CASSLRESPSQPQHF.

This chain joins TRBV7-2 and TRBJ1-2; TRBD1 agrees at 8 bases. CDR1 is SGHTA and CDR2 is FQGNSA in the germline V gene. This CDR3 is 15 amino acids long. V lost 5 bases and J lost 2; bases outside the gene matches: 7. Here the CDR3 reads CASSLSYRGNYGYTF. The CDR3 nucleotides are TGTGCCAGCAGCCTAAGTTACAGGGGGAACTATGGCTACACCTTC.

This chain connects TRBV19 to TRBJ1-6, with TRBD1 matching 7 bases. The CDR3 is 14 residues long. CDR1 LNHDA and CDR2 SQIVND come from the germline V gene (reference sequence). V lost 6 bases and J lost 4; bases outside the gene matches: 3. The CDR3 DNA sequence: TGTGCCAGTAGAGACAGGGAATATAATTCACCCCTCCACTTT. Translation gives CASRDREYNSPLHF.

The DNA of the CDR3 is TGTGCCAGCAGTTACAGGTCGGGAGGGCCAGGCAATGAGCAGTTCTTC. Amino acid sequence: CASSYRSGGPGNEQFF. The chain links TRBV6-2 or TRBV6-3 to TRBJ2-1; TRBD2 matches 8 bases. CDR1 and CDR2 from the germline V gene are MNHEY and SVGEGT. The CDR3 extends over 16 amino acids. Unmatched junction bases numbered 9, after V lost 2 bases and J lost 6 bases.

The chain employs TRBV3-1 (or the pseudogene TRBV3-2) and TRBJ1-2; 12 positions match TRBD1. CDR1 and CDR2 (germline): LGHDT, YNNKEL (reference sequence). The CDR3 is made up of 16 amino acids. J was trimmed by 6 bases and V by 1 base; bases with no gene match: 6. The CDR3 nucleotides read TGTGCCAGCAGCCAAGGAGGGACAGGGGGCGCCCATGGCTACACCTTC. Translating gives CASSQGGTGGAHGYTF.

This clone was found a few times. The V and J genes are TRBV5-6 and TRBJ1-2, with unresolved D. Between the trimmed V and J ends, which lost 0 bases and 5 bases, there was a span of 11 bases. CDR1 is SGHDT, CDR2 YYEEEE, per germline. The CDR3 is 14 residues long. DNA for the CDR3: TGTGCCAGCAGCTTGGTACAGCAGGATTATGGCTACACCTTC. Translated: CASSLVQQDYGYTF.

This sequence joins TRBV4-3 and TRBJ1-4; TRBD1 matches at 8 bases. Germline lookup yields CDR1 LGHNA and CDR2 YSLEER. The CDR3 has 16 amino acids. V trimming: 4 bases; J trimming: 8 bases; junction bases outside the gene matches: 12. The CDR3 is CASSRSTGAQGEKLFF. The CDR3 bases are TGCGCCAGCAGCCGCTCGACAGGGGCTCAAGGAGAAAAACTGTTTTTT.

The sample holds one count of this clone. The CDR3 nucleotides read TGTGCCAGCAGCACCCTAGGACAGGGCACAGATACGCAGTATTTT. Its translation is CASSTLGQGTDTQYF. The V gene is TRBV5-4, the J gene TRBJ2-3; 7 positions agree with TRBD1. Germline trimming cut 4 bases from V and 1 base from J; bases unmatched to any gene: 6. CDR1 and CDR2 from the germline V gene are SGHNT and YYREEE (reference sequence). This CDR3 spans 15 amino acids.

The CDR3 DNA sequence: TGTGCCAGCAGCTTAGGAGGTGAAAAACTGTTTTTT. It translates to CASSLGGEKLFF. The chain is built from TRBV7-2 and TRBJ1-4, with no clear D. This CDR3 is 12 amino acids long. Trimming took off 1 base at V and 7 bases at J, with 4 bases between the two ends. Germline CDR1 SGHTA, CDR2 FQGNSA.

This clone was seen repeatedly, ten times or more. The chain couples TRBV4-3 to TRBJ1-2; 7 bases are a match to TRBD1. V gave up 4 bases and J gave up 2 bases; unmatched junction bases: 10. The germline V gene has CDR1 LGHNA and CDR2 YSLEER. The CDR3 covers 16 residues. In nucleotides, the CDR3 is TGCGCCAGCAGCCCCAGGTGGCAGGGGGTCAACTATGGCTACACCTTC. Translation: CASSPRWQGVNYGYTF.

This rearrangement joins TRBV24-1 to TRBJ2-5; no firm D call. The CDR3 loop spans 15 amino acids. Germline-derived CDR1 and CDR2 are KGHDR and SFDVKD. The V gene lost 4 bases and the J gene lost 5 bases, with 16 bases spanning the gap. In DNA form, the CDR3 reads TGTGCCACCAGTGAAAAGCGCTCTTGGTATGAGACCCAGTACTTC. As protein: CATSEKRSWYETQYF.

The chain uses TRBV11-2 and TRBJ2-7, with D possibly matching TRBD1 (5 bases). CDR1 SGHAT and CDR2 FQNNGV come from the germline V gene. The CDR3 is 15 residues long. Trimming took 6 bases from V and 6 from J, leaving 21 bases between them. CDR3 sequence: CASSPNAQGTGEQYF. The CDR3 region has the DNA TGTGCCAGCAGTCCGAACGCCCAGGGAACGGGCGAGCAGTACTTC.

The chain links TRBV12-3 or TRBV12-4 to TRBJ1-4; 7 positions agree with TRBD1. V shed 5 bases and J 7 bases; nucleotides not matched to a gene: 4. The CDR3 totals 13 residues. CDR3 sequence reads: CASSQGGFEKLFF. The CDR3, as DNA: TGTGCCAGCAGTCAGGGGGGATTTGAAAAACTGTTTTTT.

The CDR3 spells CASSLSHYEQYF. CDR3 DNA sequence: TGCGCCAGCAGCCTGAGTCACTACGAGCAGTACTTC. This chain links TRBV10-1 with TRBJ2-7; the D is unclear. Germline CDR1 WNHNN, CDR2 SYGVQD (reference sequence). V lost 6 bases and J 3 bases, leaving 9 bases between the germline ends. The CDR3 consists of 12 residues.

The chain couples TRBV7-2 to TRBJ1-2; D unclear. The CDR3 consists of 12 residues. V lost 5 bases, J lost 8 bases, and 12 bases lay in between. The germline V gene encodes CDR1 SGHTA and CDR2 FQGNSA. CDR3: CASSRDGRGYTF. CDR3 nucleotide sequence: TGTGCCAGCAGCCGCGACGGGAGGGGCTACACCTTC.

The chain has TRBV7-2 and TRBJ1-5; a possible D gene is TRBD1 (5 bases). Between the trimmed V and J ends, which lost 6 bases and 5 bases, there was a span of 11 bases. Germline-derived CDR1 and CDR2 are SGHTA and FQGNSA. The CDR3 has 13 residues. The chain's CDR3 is CASSVPGDQPQHF. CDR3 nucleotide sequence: TGTGCCAGCAGTGTTCCGGGGGATCAGCCCCAGCATTTT.

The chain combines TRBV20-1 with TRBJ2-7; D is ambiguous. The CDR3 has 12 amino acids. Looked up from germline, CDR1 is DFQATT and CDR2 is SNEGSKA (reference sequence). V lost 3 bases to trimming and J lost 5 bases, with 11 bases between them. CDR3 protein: CSASLSRDEQYF. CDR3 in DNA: TGCAGTGCTAGTTTATCTCGGGACGAGCAGTACTTC.

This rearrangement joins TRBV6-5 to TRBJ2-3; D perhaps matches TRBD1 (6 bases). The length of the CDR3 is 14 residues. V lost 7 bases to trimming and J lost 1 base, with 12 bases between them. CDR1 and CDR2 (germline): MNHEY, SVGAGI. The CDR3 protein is CASTGSGGTDTQYF. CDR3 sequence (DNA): TGTGCCAGCACAGGGTCAGGGGGCACAGATACGCAGTATTTT.

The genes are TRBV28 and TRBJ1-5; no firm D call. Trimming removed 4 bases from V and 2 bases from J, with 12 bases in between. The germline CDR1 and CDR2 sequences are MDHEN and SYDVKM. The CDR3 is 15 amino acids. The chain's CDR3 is CASSSPNGGNQPQHF. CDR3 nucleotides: TGTGCCAGCAGTTCCCCGAACGGGGGCAATCAGCCCCAGCATTTT.

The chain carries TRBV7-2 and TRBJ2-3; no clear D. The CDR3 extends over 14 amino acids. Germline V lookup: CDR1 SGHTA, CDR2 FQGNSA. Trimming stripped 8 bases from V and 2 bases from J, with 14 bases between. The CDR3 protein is CASALPHATDTQYF. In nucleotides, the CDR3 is TGTGCCAGCGCACTACCCCACGCCACAGATACGCAGTATTTT.

The CDR3 nucleotides are TGTGCCAGCAGCCTAAGGACAGGGGCCCAGAACACTGAAGCTTTCTTT. Its protein product is CASSLRTGAQNTEAFF. The gene calls are TRBV13 and TRBJ1-1; 9 bases agree with TRBD1. CDR1 is PRHDT, CDR2 FYEKMQ, per germline (reference sequence). The CDR3 totals 16 residues. The V and J ends lost 5 bases and 1 base, in that order; junction bases with no gene match: 8.

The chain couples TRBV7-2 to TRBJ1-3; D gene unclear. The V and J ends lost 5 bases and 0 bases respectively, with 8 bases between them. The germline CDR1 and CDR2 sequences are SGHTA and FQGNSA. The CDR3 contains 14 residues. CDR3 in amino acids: CASSQVFSGNTIYF. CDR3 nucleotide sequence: TGTGCCAGCAGCCAGGTATTCTCTGGAAACACCATATATTTT.

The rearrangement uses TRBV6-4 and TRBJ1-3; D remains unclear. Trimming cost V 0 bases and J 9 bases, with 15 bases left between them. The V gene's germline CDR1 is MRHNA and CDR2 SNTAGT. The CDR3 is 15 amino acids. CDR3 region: CASSDSNCVSRTIYF. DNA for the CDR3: TGTGCCAGCAGTGACTCGAATTGCGTTAGTCGCACCATATATTTT.

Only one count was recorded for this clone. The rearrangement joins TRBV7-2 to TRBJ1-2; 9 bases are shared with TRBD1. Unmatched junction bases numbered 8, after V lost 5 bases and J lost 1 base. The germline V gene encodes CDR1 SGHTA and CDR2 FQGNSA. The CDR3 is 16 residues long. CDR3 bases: TGTGCCAGCAGCCCCCGTGGACAGGGGATTAACTATGGCTACACCTTC. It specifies CASSPRGQGINYGYTF.